This paragraph covers one T cell receptor beta chain sequence. These data come from a study of regulatory T cells in long-lasting Graves disease. Investigators prepared the TCR beta libraries by applying iRepertoire HTBI primers and Arm-PCR of CDR3 regions. Original methodology: Segment identification across samples yielded some 63 TRBV and roughly 15 TRBJ segments. Via MiXCR, TCRdb re-called the multiplex PCR reads, giving one row per CDR3 protein. The authors' filters were not applied to this entry. Of some 370,000 distinct CDR3 sequences listed, roughly 20% are singletons. Documented time point: persistent/refractory GD, antithyroid drugs over 5 years with positive TRAb. TCR sequences were obtained from RNA taken from PBMCs. Germline CDR1 is ENHRY and CDR2 is SYGVKD. The V end lost 2 bases, the J end lost 2 bases, and 6 bases lay between the germline ends. The CDR3 spans 13 residues.

This rearrangement joins TRBV10-3 to TRBJ1-2, with D unresolved. The clonotype comes from a female donor with Graves disease. The starting material was peripheral blood mononuclear cells (PBMCs), obtained when the disease was refractory, from a patient treated with antithyroid drugs. The CDR3 region is CAISETRNYGYTF. CDR3 nucleotides: TGTGCCATCAGTGAGACACGAAACTATGGCTACACCTTC.